The T cell receptor beta chain under discussion was sequenced for a study of control samples from healthy donors and cancer patients. Data came from immunoSEQ multiplex PCR; TCRdb stores just in-frame clones and leaves some out. The table shows 180,000 or so clones, with around 92% occurring only once. V gave up 1 base and J gave up 0 bases; unmatched junction bases: 11. In germline, CDR1 is MDHEN, CDR2 SYDVKM. The CDR3 is 18 amino acids. Sequenced: blood. This TCR derives from a woman aged 25-40 years in good health. The chain combines TRBV28 with TRBJ1-1, with TRBD1 matching over 7 bases. Here the CDR3 reads CASSLSRYKQGMNTEAFF. The CDR3 region has the DNA TGTGCCAGCAGTTTATCTCGTTATAAACAGGGGATGAACACTGAAGCTTTCTTT. Full variable domain (remainder filled in from reference TRBV28 and TRBJ1-1): DVKVTQSSRYLVKRTGEKVFLECVQDMDHENMFWYRQDPGLGLRLIYFSYDVKMKEKGDIPEGYSVSREKKERFSLILESASTNQTSMYLCASSLSRYKQGMNTEAFFGQGTRLTVV.